Listed here are 10 T cell receptor beta chains from one sample, sequenced in a study of response to subunit inactivated influenza vaccine. TCRdb passed the RT-PCR reads through MiXCR, listing each CDR3 protein once. The sample consists of 550,000 to 800,000 distinct CDR3 sequences, approximately 13% of them appearing once. Source: PBMCs from blood, taken around 15 days before vaccination. Every receptor here comes from a man aged 50 or older who received an inactivated influenza vaccine.

V gene TRBV7-9 combines with J gene TRBJ2-7; TRBD1 matches 7 bases. The CDR3 consists of 14 residues. V lost 5 bases and J lost 0; bases outside the gene matches: 4. Germline CDR1 and CDR2: SEHNR and FQNEAQ (reference sequence). CDR3 sequence (DNA): TGTGCCAGCAGCCTGGGACAGCTCTCCTACGAGCAGTACTTC. It is translated as CASSLGQLSYEQYF.

This clonotype was seen a handful of times. The V and J genes are TRBV28 and TRBJ2-7; TRBD1 matches 11 bases. This CDR3 is built from 16 residues. Germline CDR1 and CDR2: MDHEN and SYDVKM. V shed 2 bases, J shed 7 bases, and the junction held 10 bases outside the gene matches. CDR3 residues: CASSLAPGTGGSEQYF. The CDR3 nucleotides read TGTGCCAGCAGTTTAGCGCCGGGGACAGGGGGGTCAGAGCAGTACTTC.

The chain combines TRBV20-1 with TRBJ2-7; 8 nucleotides line up with TRBD1. This CDR3 comprises 12 residues. With V trimmed by 6 bases and J by 5 bases, 6 bases remained unmatched. Per germline, CDR1 DFQATT and CDR2 SNEGSKA (reference sequence). The CDR3 DNA reads TGCAGTGCCCCGGGACAGGCAAACGAGCAGTACTTC. This encodes CSAPGQANEQYF.

This clonotype has only a few counts. CDR3 bases: TGTGCCAGCAGCTTAGCACAGGGGGCAGAGCAGTACTTC. Protein sequence: CASSLAQGAEQYF. This chain uses TRBV7-8 with TRBJ2-7; 9 bases fit TRBD1. In germline, CDR1 is SGHVS, CDR2 FQNEAQ. The V and J ends lost 0 bases and 7 bases, in that order; junction bases with no gene match: 1. This CDR3 contains 13 residues.

The chain carries TRBV5-1 and TRBJ2-1; 8 bases agree with TRBD1. V lost 2 bases, J lost 7 bases, and 17 bases stayed unmatched. Germline CDR1 SGHRS, CDR2 YFSETQ. This CDR3 is built from 18 residues. The CDR3 nucleotides read TGCGCCAGCAGCTTAAAGCTAGGTGGACAGGGCCCTTGGAATGAGCAGTTCTTC. Its translation is CASSLKLGGQGPWNEQFF.

The V call is TRBV3-1, the J call TRBJ2-1; 11 bases fit TRBD2. Trimming cost V 3 bases and J 3 bases; bases outside gene matches: 10. Germline V lookup: CDR1 LGHDT, CDR2 YNNKEL (reference sequence). CDR3 length equals 18 residues. CDR3 DNA: TGTGCCAGCAGCCAGAAAGCGACTAGCGGGACCCTCTACAATGAGCAGTTCTTC. The encoded protein is CASSQKATSGTLYNEQFF.

The chain employs TRBV6-1 and TRBJ2-1; 11 nucleotides match TRBD2. CDR3 size: 16 residues. Losses at the gene ends were 7 bases for V and 7 bases for J; bases not matched to a gene: 12. Looked up from germline, CDR1 is MNHNS and CDR2 is SASEGT. The CDR3 sequence is CASNSLLAGVRNEQFF. The CDR3 DNA reads as TGTGCCAGCAACAGTTTACTAGCGGGAGTTAGGAATGAGCAGTTCTTC.

The sample holds a few counts of this clonotype. The V gene is TRBV5-5, the J gene TRBJ2-1, with D unresolved. Deletions cut 4 bases from V and 6 bases from J, with 20 bases between. This CDR3 has 16 amino acids. Per germline, CDR1 SGHKS and CDR2 YYEKEE (reference sequence). The CDR3 DNA reads as TGTGCCAGCAGCCAAGATGTCACCTATCTACCCAATGAGCAGTTCTTC. It specifies CASSQDVTYLPNEQFF. The entire variable domain, with the rest obtained from reference TRBV5-5 and TRBJ2-1, is as follows: DAGVTQSPTHLIKTRGQQVTLRCSPISGHKSVSWYQQVLGQGPQFIFQYYEKEERGRGNFPDRFSARQFPNYSSELNVNALLLGDSALYLCASSQDVTYLPNEQFFGPGTRLTVL.

V and J are TRBV25-1 and TRBJ2-7, with D unresolved. Looked up from germline, CDR1 is MGHDK and CDR2 is SYGVNS. Trimming shortened V by 10 bases and J by 4 bases, and 11 bases separated the two germline ends. This CDR3 region has 11 residues. Here the CDR3 reads CATLSEYEQYF. The CDR3 DNA follows: TGTGCCACGTTATCAGAATACGAGCAGTACTTC.

This clonotype was counted ten times or more. A junction end diverges from the germline sequence, so it may reflect a read error. The chain uses TRBV12-3 or TRBV12-4 and TRBJ1-1, with TRBD1 as a possible D gene (6 bases). The CDR3 sequence is 18 residues long. The CDR3 bases are TGTGCCAGCAGTTTTGGGGCACCCTTGACAGGCCTGAACGCTGAAGCTTTCTTT. Residues: CASSFGAPLTGLNAEAFF.